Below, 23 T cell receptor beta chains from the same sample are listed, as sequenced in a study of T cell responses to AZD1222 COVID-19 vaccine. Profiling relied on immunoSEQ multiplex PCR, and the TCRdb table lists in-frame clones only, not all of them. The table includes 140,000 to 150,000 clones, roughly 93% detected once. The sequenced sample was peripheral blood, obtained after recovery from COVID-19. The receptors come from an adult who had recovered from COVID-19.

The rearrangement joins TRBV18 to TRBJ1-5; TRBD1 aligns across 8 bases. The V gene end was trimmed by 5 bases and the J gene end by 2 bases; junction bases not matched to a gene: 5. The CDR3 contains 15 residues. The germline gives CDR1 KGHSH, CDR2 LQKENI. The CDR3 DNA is TGTGCCAGCTCAGCAACAGGGGGAGGCAATCAGCCCCAGCATTTT. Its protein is CASSATGGGNQPQHF.

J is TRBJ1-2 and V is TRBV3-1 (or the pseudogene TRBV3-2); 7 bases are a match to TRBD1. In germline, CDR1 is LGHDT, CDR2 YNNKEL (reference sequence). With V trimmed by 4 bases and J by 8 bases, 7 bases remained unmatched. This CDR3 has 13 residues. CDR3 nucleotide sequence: TGTGCCAGCAGCCTCGACAGGGTTTGGGGCTACACCTTC. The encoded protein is CASSLDRVWGYTF.

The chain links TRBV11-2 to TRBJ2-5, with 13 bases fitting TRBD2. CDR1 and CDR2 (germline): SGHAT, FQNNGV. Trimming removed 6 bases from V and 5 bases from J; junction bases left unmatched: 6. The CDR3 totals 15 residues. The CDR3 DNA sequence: TGTGCCAGCAGACGACTAGCGGGAGGTTCTGAGACCCAGTACTTC. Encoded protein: CASRRLAGGSETQYF.

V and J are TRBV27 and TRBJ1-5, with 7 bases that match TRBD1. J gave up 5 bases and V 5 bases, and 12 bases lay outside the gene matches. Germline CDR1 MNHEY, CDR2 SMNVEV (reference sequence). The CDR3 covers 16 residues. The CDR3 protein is CASSPVGTAYYQPQHF. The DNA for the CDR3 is TGTGCCAGCAGTCCTGTGGGGACAGCCTATTATCAGCCCCAGCATTTT.

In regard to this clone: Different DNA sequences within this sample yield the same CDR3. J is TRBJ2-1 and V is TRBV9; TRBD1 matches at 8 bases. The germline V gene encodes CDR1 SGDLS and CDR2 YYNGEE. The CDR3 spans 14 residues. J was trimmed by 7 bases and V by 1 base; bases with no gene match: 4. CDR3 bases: TGTGCCAGCAGCGTACAGGGGGCCGGGAATGAGCAGTTCTTC. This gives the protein CASSVQGAGNEQFF.

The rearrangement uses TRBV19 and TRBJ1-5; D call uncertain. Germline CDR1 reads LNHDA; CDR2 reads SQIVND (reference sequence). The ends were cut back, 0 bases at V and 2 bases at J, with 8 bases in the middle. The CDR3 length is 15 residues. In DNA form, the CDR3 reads TGTGCCAGTAGTATAGATCACGGCCGCAATCAGCCCCAGCATTTT. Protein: CASSIDHGRNQPQHF. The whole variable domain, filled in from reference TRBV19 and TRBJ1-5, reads DGGITQSPKYLFRKEGQNVTLSCEQNLNHDAMYWYRQDPGQGLRLIYYSQIVNDFQKGDIAEGYSVSREKKESFPLTVTSAQKNPTAFYLCASSIDHGRNQPQHFGDGTRLSIL.

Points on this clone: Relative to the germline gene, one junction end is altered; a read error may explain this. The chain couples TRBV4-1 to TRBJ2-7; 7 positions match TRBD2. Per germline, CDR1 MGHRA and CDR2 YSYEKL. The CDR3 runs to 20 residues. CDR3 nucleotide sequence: TGCGCCCGCAGCCAACCTGGGGCGGGCGGGAGAGCTGAGCATTCCTACGAGCAGTACTTC. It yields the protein CARSQPGAGGRAEHSYEQYF.

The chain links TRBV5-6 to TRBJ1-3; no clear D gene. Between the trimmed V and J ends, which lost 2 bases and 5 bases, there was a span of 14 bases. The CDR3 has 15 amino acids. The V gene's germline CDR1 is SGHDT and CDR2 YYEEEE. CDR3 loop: CASSLMVRDRNTIYF. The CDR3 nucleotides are TGTGCCAGCAGCTTAATGGTGAGAGACCGAAACACCATATATTTT.

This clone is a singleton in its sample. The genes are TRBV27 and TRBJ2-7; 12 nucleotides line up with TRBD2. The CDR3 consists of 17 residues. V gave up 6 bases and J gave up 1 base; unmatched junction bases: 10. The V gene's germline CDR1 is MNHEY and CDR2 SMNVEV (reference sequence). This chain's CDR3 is CASSRLAGGAYSYEQYF. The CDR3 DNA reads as TGTGCCAGCAGCAGGCTAGCGGGAGGGGCATATTCCTACGAGCAGTACTTC.

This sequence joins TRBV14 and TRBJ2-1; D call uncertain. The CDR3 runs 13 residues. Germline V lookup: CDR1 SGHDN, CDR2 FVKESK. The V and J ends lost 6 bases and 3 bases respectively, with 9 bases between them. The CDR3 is CASSFDNYNEQFF. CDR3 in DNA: TGTGCCAGCAGTTTCGACAACTACAATGAGCAGTTCTTC.

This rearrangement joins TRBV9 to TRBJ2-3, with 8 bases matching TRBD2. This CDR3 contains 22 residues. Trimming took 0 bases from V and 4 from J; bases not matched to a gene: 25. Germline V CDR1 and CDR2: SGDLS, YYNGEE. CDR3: CASSVEVYPPGWTGGRSDTQYF. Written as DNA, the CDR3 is TGTGCCAGCAGCGTAGAGGTGTACCCGCCTGGTTGGACGGGAGGGCGTTCAGATACGCAGTATTTT. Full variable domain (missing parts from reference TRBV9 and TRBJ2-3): DSGVTQTPKHLITATGQRVTLRCSPRSGDLSVYWYQQSLDQGLQFLIQYYNGEERAKGNILERFSAQQFPDLHSELNLSSLELGDSALYFCASSVEVYPPGWTGGRSDTQYFGPGTRLTVL.

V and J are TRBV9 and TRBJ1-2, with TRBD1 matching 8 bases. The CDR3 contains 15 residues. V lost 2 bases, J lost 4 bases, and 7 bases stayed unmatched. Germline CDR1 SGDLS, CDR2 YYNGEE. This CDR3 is CASSVGQAYSYGYTF. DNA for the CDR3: TGTGCCAGCAGCGTGGGACAGGCCTATTCCTATGGCTACACCTTC.

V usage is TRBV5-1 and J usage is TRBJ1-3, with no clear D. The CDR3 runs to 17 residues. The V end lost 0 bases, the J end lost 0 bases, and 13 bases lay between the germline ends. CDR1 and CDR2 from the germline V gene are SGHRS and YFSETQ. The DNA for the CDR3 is TGCGCCAGCAGCTTGGGTGTCAGGACCTTCTCTGGAAACACCATATATTTT. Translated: CASSLGVRTFSGNTIYF.

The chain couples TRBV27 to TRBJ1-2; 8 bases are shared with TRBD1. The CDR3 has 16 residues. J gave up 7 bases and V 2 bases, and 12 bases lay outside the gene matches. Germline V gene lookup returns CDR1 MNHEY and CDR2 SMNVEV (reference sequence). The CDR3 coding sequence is TGTGCCAGCAGTTTACTGTCCTCCCAGGGGGCGAGTGGCTACACCTTC. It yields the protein CASSLLSSQGASGYTF.

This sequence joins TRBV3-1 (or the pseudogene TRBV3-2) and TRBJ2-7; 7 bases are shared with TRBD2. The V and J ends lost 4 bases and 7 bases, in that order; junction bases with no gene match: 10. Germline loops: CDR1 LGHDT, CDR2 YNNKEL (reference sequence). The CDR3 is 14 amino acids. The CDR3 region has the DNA TGTGCCAGCAGCCCTCGTGGAGCGGGAAGGGAGCAGTACTTC. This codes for CASSPRGAGREQYF.

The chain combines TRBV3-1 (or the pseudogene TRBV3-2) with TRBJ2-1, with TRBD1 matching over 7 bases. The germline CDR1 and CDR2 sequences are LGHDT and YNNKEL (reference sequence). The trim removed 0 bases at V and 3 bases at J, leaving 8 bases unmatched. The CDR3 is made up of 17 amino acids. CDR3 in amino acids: CASSQEGRGSLYNEQFF. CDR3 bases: TGTGCCAGCAGCCAAGAGGGCAGGGGGTCCCTCTACAATGAGCAGTTCTTC.

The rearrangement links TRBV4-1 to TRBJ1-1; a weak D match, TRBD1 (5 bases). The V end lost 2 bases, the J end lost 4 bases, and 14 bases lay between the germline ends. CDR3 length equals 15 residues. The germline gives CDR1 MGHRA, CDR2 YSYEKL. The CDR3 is CASSQSRGEGTEAFF. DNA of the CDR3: TGCGCCAGCAGCCAAAGTAGGGGTGAGGGCACTGAAGCTTTCTTT.

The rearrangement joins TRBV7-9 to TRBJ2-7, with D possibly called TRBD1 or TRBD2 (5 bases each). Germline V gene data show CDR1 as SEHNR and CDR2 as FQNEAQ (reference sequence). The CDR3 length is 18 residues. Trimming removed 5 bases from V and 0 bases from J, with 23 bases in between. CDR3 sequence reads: CASSPLPRGQAPSYEQYF. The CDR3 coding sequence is TGTGCCAGCAGCCCTCTACCGAGGGGCCAGGCCCCCTCCTACGAGCAGTACTTC.

The CDR3 DNA is TGTGCCAGCAGCCCGTTACAGACACCCTCTGGAAACACCATATATTTT. Its protein is CASSPLQTPSGNTIYF. J is TRBJ1-3 and V is TRBV3-1 (or the pseudogene TRBV3-2); D not certain. The CDR3 totals 16 residues. With 4 bases removed from V and 0 bases from J, the gap between germline ends came to 13 bases. Germline CDR1 reads LGHDT; CDR2 reads YNNKEL (reference sequence).

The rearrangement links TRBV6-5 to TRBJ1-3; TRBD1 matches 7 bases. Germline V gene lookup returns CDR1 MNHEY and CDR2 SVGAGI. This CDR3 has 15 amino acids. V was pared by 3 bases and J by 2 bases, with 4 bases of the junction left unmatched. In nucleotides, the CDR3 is TGTGCCAGCAGTTATCAGGGGGTGGCTGGAAACACCATATATTTT. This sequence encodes CASSYQGVAGNTIYF.

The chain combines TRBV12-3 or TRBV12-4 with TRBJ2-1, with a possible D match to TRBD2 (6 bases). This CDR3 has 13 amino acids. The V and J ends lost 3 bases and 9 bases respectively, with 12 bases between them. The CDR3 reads CASSLGRGSEQFF. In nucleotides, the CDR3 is TGTGCCAGCAGTTTGGGGCGGGGTAGTGAGCAGTTCTTC.

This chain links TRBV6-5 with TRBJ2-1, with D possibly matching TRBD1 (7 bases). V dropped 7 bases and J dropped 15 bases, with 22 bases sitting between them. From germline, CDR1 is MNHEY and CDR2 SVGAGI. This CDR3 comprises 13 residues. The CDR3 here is CASNLEGAIRRFF. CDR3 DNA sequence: TGTGCCAGCAACTTGGAGGGGGCCATTCGTCGGTTCTTC.

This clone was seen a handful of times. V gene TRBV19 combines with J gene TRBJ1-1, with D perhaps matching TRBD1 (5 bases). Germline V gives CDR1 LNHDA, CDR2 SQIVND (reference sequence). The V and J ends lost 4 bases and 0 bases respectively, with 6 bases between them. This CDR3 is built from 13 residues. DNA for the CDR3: TGTGCCAGTAGTACAGGGATGAACACTGAAGCTTTCTTT. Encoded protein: CASSTGMNTEAFF.